The 8 T cell receptor beta chains below all came from one sample that was sequenced in a study of blood T cell repertoires in COVID-19. Generated by immunoSEQ multiplex PCR, the TCRdb table keeps only in-frame clones and is missing some. The sample has roughly 400,000 clones; roughly nine tenths are singletons. The sample taken for sequencing was PBMCs or T cells enriched from blood (not recorded which). Receptors originate from a man aged 25-40 years who had recovered from COVID-19.

The CDR3 loop reads CASSEGGMNTEAFF. For the CDR3, the DNA is TGTGCCAGCAGCGAGGGAGGGATGAACACTGAAGCTTTCTTT. The V and J genes are TRBV7-6 and TRBJ1-1; no clear D. V shed 5 bases and J shed 0 bases, with 10 bases lying between them. The CDR3 has 14 residues. The germline V gene encodes CDR1 SGHVS and CDR2 FNYEAQ.

This chain connects TRBV10-3 to TRBJ2-2; no definite D call. V gave up 4 bases and J gave up 0 bases, with 9 bases separating them. The CDR3 spans 15 residues. The germline V gene has CDR1 ENHRY and CDR2 SYGVKD. The CDR3 here is CAISVGGANTGELFF. The CDR3 nucleotides are TGTGCCATCAGTGTCGGCGGAGCGAACACCGGGGAGCTGTTTTTT.

J is TRBJ2-7 and V is TRBV5-1, with D possibly matching TRBD2 (5 bases). V gave up 0 bases and J gave up 3 bases, with 10 bases separating them. The CDR3 length is 14 residues. Per germline, CDR1 SGHRS and CDR2 YFSETQ. The CDR3 loop reads CASSLGAGLYEQYF. CDR3 coding DNA: TGCGCCAGCAGCTTGGGGGCGGGCCTCTACGAGCAGTACTTC.

The rearrangement uses TRBV28 and TRBJ2-1; weak D call: TRBD2 (6 bases). V was shortened by 3 bases and J by 14 bases, with 14 bases between the two germline ends. The CDR3 consists of 12 residues. The germline gives CDR1 MDHEN, CDR2 SYDVKM. In DNA, the CDR3 is TGTGCCAGCAGTTTGGCCGGGACTGGGGAGTTCTTC. Translation gives CASSLAGTGEFF.

This chain joins TRBV7-9 and TRBJ2-2; 10 positions match TRBD2. V was clipped by 1 base and J by 1 base; unmatched bases: 6. This CDR3 contains 18 residues. Germline assignment: CDR1 SEHNR and CDR2 FQNEAQ (reference sequence). CDR3 in amino acids: CASSLDSGRAGNTGELFF. The CDR3 DNA reads TGTGCCAGCAGCTTAGACAGCGGGAGGGCCGGGAACACCGGGGAGCTGTTTTTT.

The chain is built from TRBV5-1 and TRBJ2-1; 14 nucleotides match TRBD2. After removal of 4 bases from V and 2 bases from J, the junction contained 11 bases not matched to a gene. The germline gives CDR1 SGHRS, CDR2 YFSETQ. The CDR3 loop spans 19 amino acids. The CDR3 DNA reads as TGCGCCAGCAGCCCTGGGACTAGCGGGAGAGGAGGTGCCTACAATGAGCAGTTCTTC. This encodes CASSPGTSGRGGAYNEQFF.

The chain joins TRBV5-1 to TRBJ2-7, with 8 bases that match TRBD1. The J segment lost 7 bases and the V segment lost 3 bases, leaving 9 bases of the junction unmatched. Germline CDR1 is SGHRS and CDR2 is YFSETQ. The CDR3 is 14 amino acids. CDR3 sequence: CASSSPQGALEQYF. The CDR3 nucleotides read TGCGCCAGCAGCTCGCCTCAGGGGGCGCTGGAGCAGTACTTC.

This chain joins TRBV19 and TRBJ1-5, with 8 bases identical to TRBD1. The germline V gene encodes CDR1 LNHDA and CDR2 SQIVND (reference sequence). J lost 3 bases, V lost 3 bases, and 7 bases had no gene match. The CDR3 spans 16 residues. For the CDR3, the DNA is TGTGCCAGTAGTATGGGGCAGGGGGCTGACAATCAGCCCCAGCATTTT. It translates to CASSMGQGADNQPQHF.